This T cell receptor (beta chain) was observed in a study of tumor-infiltrating lymphocytes in primary liver carcinoma. In the study overall: Measuring roughly 4 to 10 cm across, the tumors were staged as T1-T3 N0M0.

Priming with a constant-region primer yielded TCR beta cDNA from about 450 ng total RNA. Libraries covering TCR beta were generated through three nested multiplex PCR rounds (using a slightly modified ARM-PCR). Use of TRBV1-TRBV30 forward primers with a C-beta reverse primer characterized the first two PCR rounds, which lasted 10 cycles each. A single record per CDR3 protein comes from TCRdb applying MiXCR to the multiplex PCR reads. The data contain approximately 42,000 distinct CDR3 sequences, roughly 77% of them singletons. Unsorted bulk tissue (roughly 19-31 mg) underwent RNA and DNA co-extraction. With regard to this clonotype: The antigen is not known. One junction end disagrees with the germline gene, perhaps due to a read error.

CDR1 is SGHVS, CDR2 FQNEAQ, per germline. The CDR3 runs 14 residues. General study results and limits: The difference in top-250-clone fraction between tumors and blood was significant, favoring tumors (p = 0.039).

This TCR came from a woman in her twenties or thirties with primary liver carcinoma and hepatitis B virus infection. Sequenced material: tumor-adjacent normal liver tissue. The V gene is TRBV7-8, the J gene TRBJ2-2; TRBD2 is a possible D gene (5 bases). The CDR3, as DNA: TGTGCCAGCAGCAATGCCGCTTACACCGGGGATCTGTTTTTT. Protein sequence: CASSNAAYTGDLFF.